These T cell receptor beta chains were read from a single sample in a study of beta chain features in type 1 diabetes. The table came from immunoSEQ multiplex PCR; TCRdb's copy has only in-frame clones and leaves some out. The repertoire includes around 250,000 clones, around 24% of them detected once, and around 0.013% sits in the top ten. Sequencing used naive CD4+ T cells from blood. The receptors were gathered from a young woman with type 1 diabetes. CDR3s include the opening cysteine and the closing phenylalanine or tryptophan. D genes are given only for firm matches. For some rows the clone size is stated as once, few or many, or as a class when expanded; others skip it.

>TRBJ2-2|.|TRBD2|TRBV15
TGTGCCACCAGCAGAGGGCTAGCGGGATCTAACACCGGGGAGCTGTTTTTT
CATSRGLAGSNTGELFF
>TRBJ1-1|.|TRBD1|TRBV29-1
TGCAGCGAACGACAGGGGGCAAAGAACACTGAAGCTTTCTTT
CSERQGAKNTEAFF
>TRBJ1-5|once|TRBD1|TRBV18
TGTGCCAGCTCACCAGACGGGACAGGGGGAAGTCAGCCCCAGCATTTT
CASSPDGTGGSQPQHF
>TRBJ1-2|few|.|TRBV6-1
TGTGCCAGCGGCCACATCTATGGCTACACCTTC
CASGHIYGYTF
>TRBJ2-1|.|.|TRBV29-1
TGCAGCGTCAGACTAGATGCCAATCGATGGAATGAGCAGTTCTTC
CSVRLDANRWNEQFF
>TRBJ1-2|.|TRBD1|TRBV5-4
TGTGCCAGCAGCTTTAGGGGACAGGGCTATGGCTACACCTTC
CASSFRGQGYGYTF
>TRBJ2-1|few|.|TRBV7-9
TGTGCCAGCAGCTCGGAGTCCTACAATGAGCAGTTCTTC
CASSSESYNEQFF
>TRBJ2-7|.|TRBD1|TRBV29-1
TGCAGCGTTGAGACGGGACAGCGGACCTACGAGCAGTACTTC
CSVETGQRTYEQYF
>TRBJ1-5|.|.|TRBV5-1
TGCGCCAGCAGCTTAAACTGGGGGGATCAGCCCCAGCATTTT
CASSLNWGDQPQHF
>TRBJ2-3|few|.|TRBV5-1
TGCGCCAGCAGGCAGCCGGGACTGACGCAGTATTTT
CASRQPGLTQYF
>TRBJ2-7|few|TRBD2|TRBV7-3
TGTGCCAGCAGCTTAGGGCATAGCGGGAGCCACGAGCAGTACTTC
CASSLGHSGSHEQYF
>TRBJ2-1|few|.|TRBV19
TGTGCCAGTAGTATAGGAGTGAATGAGCAGTTCTTC
CASSIGVNEQFF
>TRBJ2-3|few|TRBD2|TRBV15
TGTGCCACCAGCAGAGGGACTAGGGGAGATACGCAGTATTTT
CATSRGTRGDTQYF
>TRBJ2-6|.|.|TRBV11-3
TGTGCCAGCAGCCCGGGACACTCTGGGGCCAACGTCCTGACTTTC
CASSPGHSGANVLTF
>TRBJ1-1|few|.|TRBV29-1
TGCAGCGTCCTACTATTAACCATGATGGAAGCTTTCTTT
CSVLLLTMMEAFF
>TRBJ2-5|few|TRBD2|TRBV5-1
TGCGCCAGCAGTCCGGGGAGACTAGCTCAACAAGAGACCCAGTACTTC
CASSPGRLAQQETQYF
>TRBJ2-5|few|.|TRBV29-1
TGCAGCGTTGTTGGGGGCTCGGAGACCCAGTACTTC
CSVVGGSETQYF
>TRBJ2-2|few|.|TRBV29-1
TGCAGCGCAAAAACCTGGCGACAGAACACCGGGGAGCTGTTTTTT
CSAKTWRQNTGELFF
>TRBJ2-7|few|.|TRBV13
TGTGCCAGCAGCGTCCACTACGAGCAGTACTTC
CASSVHYEQYF
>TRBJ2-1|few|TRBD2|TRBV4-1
TGCGCCAGCAGCCGGATCGGGACTAGAGTCTTGGGGCTCGATGAGCAGTTCTTC
CASSRIGTRVLGLDEQFF
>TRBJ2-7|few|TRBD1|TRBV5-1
TGCGCCAGCAGCGGCGGGACAGGCGGCGAGCAGTACTTC
CASSGGTGGEQYF
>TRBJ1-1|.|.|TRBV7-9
TGTGCCAGCGAGGAGAACACTGAAGCTTTCTTT
CASEENTEAFF
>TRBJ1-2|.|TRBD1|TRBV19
TGTGCCAGTAACGAAAATTCAGGGGGCGAGCTCAAGAACTATGGCTACACCTTC
CASNENSGGELKNYGYTF
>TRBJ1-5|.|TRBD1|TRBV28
TGTGCCAGCAGTCCGCCGACAGGGATGGGCAATCAGCCCCAGCATTTT
CASSPPTGMGNQPQHF
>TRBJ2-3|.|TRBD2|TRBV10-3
TGTGCCATCAGAGCGGGAGGGCCGGGAGATACGCAGTATTTT
CAIRAGGPGDTQYF
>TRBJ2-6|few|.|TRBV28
TGTGCCAGCAGTCCAACGGGATACAGGGCTGGGGCCAACGTCCTGACTTTC
CASSPTGYRAGANVLTF
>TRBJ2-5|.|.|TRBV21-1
TGTGCCAGCAGCAATATCGTGAAAGGGGGCCCCCAGTACTTC
CASSNIVKGGPQYF
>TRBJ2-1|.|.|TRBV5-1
TGCGCCAGCAGCTTGGGGGAGACCTCCTACAATGAGCAGTTCTTC
CASSLGETSYNEQFF
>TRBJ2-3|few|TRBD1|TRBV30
TGTGCCTGGGGCGGGACAGGGATTCCTAGCACAGATACGCAGTATTTT
CAWGGTGIPSTDTQYF
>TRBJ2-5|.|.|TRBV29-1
TGCAGCTATAATACAGGGAAGGAGACCCAGTACTTC
CSYNTGKETQYF
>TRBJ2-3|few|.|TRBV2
TGTGCCAGCAGACGCCGACAGGAGTATTTT
CASRRRQEYF
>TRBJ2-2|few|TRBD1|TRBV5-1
TGCGCCAGCAGCTTGACCAGGGGGCGAAGCACCGGGGAGCTGTTTTTT
CASSLTRGRSTGELFF
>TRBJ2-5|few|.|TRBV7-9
TGTGCCAGCAGCTTGATGCGGAGGGAGACCCAGTACTTC
CASSLMRRETQYF
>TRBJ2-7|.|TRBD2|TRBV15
TGTGCCACCAGCAGAGAAGGTCTAGCGGGAGTGTACGAGCAGTACTTC
CATSREGLAGVYEQYF
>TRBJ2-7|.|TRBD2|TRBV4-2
TGTGCCAGCAGCCTTGGACTAGCGGGAGACGAGCAGTACTTC
CASSLGLAGDEQYF
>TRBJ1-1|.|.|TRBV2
TGTGCCGGATATCTCGGGGATGTTAACACTGAAGCTTTCTTT
CAGYLGDVNTEAFF
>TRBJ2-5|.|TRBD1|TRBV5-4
TGTGCCAGCAGCTTATGGACAGGGATTACCCAGTACTTC
CASSLWTGITQYF
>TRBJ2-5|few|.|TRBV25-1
TGTGCCAGCAGTGAAGTGGCGGGCAGTGGGGAGACCCAGTACTTC
CASSEVAGSGETQYF
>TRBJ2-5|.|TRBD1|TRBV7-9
TGTGCCAGCAGCCCCCAGTTGGGACAGAGACAAGAGACCCAGTACTTC
CASSPQLGQRQETQYF
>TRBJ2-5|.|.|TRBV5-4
TGTGCCAGCAGTCAGTCGACAGGTCAAGAGACCCAGTACTTC
CASSQSTGQETQYF
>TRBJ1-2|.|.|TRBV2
TGTGCCAGCAGTGACGGACAGCCAGGATACTATGGCTACACCTTC
CASSDGQPGYYGYTF
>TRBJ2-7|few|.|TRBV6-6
TGTGCCAGCAGTTCCCTGGACAGCTACGAGCAGTACTTC
CASSSLDSYEQYF
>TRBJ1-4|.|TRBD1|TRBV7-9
TGTGCCAGCAGCTCCCGGCAGGGGGGATTTGAAAAACTGTTTTTT
CASSSRQGGFEKLFF
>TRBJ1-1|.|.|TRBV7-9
TGTGCCAGCAGCGGCCGCCTGGGGAGGATTGCGAACACTGAAGCTTTCTTT
CASSGRLGRIANTEAFF
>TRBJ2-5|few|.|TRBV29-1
TGCAGCGTTGAAGGACAGCCACAAGAGACCCAGTACTTC
CSVEGQPQETQYF
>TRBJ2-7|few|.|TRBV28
TGTGCCAGCAGTTTTCAGGGCCTCGGCGAGCAGTACTTC
CASSFQGLGEQYF
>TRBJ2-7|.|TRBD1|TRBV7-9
TGTGCCAGCAGCTCTCCCGGGACAGGGGCCTACGAGCAGTACTTC
CASSSPGTGAYEQYF
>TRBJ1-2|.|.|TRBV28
TGTGCCAGCAGCGGCGGGGGGTACACAATCTTCTATGGCTACACCTTC
CASSGGGYTIFYGYTF
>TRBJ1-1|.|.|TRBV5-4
TGTGCCAGCAGAAACCCCCCGGGGGAGAACACTGAAGCTTTCTTT
CASRNPPGENTEAFF
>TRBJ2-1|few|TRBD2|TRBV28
TGTGCCAGCAGTTCACTAGCGGGACGAGAGCAGTTCTTC
CASSSLAGREQFF
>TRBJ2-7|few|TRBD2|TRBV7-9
TGTGCCAGCAGCTTACGGACTAGCGGAATCTACGAGCAGTACTTC
CASSLRTSGIYEQYF
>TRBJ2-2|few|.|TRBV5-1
TGCGCCAGCAGACCGGACAGTAACACCGGGGAGCTGTTTTTT
CASRPDSNTGELFF
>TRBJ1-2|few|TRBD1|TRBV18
TGTGCCAGCTCACCAGGGGACAGGGCCGACTATGGCTACACCTTC
CASSPGDRADYGYTF